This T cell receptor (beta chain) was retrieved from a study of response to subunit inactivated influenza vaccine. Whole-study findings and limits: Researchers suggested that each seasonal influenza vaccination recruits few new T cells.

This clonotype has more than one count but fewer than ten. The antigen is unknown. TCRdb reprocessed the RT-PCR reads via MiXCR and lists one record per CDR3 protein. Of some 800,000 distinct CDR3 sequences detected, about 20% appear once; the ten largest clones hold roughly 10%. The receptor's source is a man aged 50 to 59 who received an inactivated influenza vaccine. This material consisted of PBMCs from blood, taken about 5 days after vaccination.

The CDR3 bases are TGTGCCAGCAGTTCGACAGGAACCACAGATACGCAGTATTTT. Residues: CASSSTGTTDTQYF. The V gene is TRBV28, the J gene TRBJ2-3; possible D gene TRBD1, 6 bases. Trimming shortened V by 4 bases and J by 2 bases, and 10 bases separated the two germline ends. Germline CDR1 MDHEN, CDR2 SYDVKM. The CDR3 is 14 amino acids.